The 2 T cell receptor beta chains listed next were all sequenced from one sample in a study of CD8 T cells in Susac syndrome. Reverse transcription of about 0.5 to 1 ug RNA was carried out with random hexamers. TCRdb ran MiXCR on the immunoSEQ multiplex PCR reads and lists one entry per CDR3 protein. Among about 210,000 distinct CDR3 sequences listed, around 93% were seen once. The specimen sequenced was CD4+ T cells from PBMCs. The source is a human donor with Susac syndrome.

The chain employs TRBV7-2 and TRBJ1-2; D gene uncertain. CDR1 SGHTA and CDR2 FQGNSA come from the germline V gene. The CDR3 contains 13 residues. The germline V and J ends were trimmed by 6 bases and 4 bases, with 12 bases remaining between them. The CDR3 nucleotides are TGTGCCAGCAGTCCTGGCATCAGCTATGGCTACACCTTC. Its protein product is CASSPGISYGYTF.

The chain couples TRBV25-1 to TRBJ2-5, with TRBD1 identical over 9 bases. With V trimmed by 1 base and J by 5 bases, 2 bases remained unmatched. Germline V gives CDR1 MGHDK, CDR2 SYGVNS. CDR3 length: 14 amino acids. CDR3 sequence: CASSEFDRGETQYF. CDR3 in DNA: TGTGCCAGCAGTGAATTTGACAGGGGGGAGACCCAGTACTTC.